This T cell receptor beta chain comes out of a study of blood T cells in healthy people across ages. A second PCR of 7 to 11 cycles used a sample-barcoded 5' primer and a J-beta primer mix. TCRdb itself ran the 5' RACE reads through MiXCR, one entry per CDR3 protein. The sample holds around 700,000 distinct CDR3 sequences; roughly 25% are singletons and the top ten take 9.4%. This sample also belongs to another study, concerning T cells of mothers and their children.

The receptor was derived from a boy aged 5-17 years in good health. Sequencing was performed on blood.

The CDR3 region has the DNA TGTGCCAGCAGTCGCCGTGGGGGAGGAGAGACCCAGTACTTC. It specifies CASSRRGGGETQYF. V and J are TRBV7-3 and TRBJ2-5; TRBD2 is a possible D gene (6 bases). This CDR3 has 14 residues. V lost 6 bases to trimming and J lost 4 bases, with 15 bases between them. CDR1 is SGHTA, CDR2 FQGTGA, per germline.